A selection of T cell receptor beta chains follows, all from one sample in a study of response to subunit inactivated influenza vaccine. TCRdb re-called the RT-PCR reads through MiXCR, storing one row per CDR3 protein. The sample consists of a few hundred thousand distinct CDR3 sequences, 10% to 15% of them appearing once. The material was non-naive T cells sorted from PBMCs, obtained about 14 days before vaccination. The receptor set was obtained from a man between 50 and 59 years old who received an inactivated influenza vaccine. Both conserved end residues are part of each CDR3. Each record gives: V gene, CDR3 protein.

>TRBV20-1
CSAREAGRGDTQYF
>TRBV27
CASSLTLGLGEKLFF
>TRBV6-2/TRBV6-3
CASSTLRGRDNGYTF
>TRBV5-1
CASRYPGQGSTEAFF
>TRBV10-3
CAIGDLNIQYF
>TRBV4-3
CASSQDMERMGTDTQYF
>TRBV6-1
CASSELVGGTDTQYF
>TRBV7-2
CASSLGAHEQFF
>TRBV7-2
CASSPDRGFNQPQHF
>TRBV4-1
CASSQVSAGASYEQYF
>TRBV29-1
CSVQFGYGMTIDEQYF
>TRBV5-1
CASSFGSGVTEAFF
>TRBV20-1
CSATPASGSLGYEQYF
>TRBV7-3
CASSFTDMELPSYEQYF
>TRBV11-2
CASSLVGLGGYEQYF
>TRBV5-4
CASSLLGNTQYF
>TRBV7-2
CASSQIGLAGRNEQFF
>TRBV12-3/TRBV12-4
CASTGRQGRYNEQFF
>TRBV20-1
CSARRGFFYGYTF
>TRBV20-1
CSASERGGRSQETQYF
>TRBV7-2
CASSRQGLASNEQYF
>TRBV20-1
CSASDQEEYAYNSPLHF
>TRBV3-1
CASSPGGTYQETQYF
>TRBV28
CASSLSRGVVGDEQFF